The sequence of this TCR beta chain was determined in a study of shared clonotypes between healthy human individuals (dated by TCRdb to about 2020). Concerning the study at large: The cohort included a few men and a couple of women between 18 and 49 years of age. Different laboratories and diverse techniques were used to prepare libraries and sequence TCR repertoires, to increase sequencing depth and limit assay-specific biases. To estimate repertoire size and how much clonotypes are shared between individuals, the study performed deep sequencing of blood TCR repertoires from a few healthy adults. Each donor's leukapheresis produced roughly between about 0.85 and 10 billion PBMCs. For each donor, CD4 naive and CD4 memory were each given three plates, CD8 naive was given two plates, and CD8 memory was given one plate.

The paper as a whole reports these results and caveats: Pairwise subsampling led to the expectation that sequencing depth would affect the degree of clonotype sharing among donors. Compared with non-shared clonotypes, the clonotypes found in all four sorted-subset donors had higher generation probabilities. Even with the large sequencing depth, rarefaction of the sorted-subset datasets indicated that sequencing was incomplete. Estimated clonotype richness was generally larger for naive than for memory subsets. Sampling was restricted to blood, and TCR repertoires in tissues likely differ from the TCR repertoires found in blood. Sharing across a few donors was observed for around 5% of naive CD4, under 4% of naive CD8, 2.3% of memory CD4, and around 0.4% of memory CD8 clonotypes. Because the study included only a small number of donors, the genetic and exposure-history diversity represented was limited.

This clone came up a few times. Its recognized antigen is unknown. Base qualities are missing; no much larger clone stands one base away. Unmatched junction bases come to 5, with V trimmed by 8 bases and J by 4 bases. The germline V gene provides CDR1 KGHSH and CDR2 LQKENI. Including cysteine and phenylalanine, the CDR3 has 13 amino acids. The kept DNA is CDR3 alone, 39 bases in frame from the first base. Using the deep immunoSEQ assay, multiplex PCR amplified TCR CDR3 regions from genomic DNA. Extracted genomic DNA from each cell subset was distributed evenly across all wells of several immunoSEQ 96-well plates, and each plate was treated as a replicate. Each replicate PCR for sorted subsets received roughly 200 ng genomic DNA, equal to 28,000 or so T cell genomes. The purified libraries were quantified using a Qubit 3.0 fluorometer, sized with a Bioanalyzer 2100, and then quantified again using the KAPA Library Quantification kit. Each immunoSEQ 96-well plate was sequenced on its own single-read 150-cycle Illumina NextSeq 550 flow cell. The original pipeline was this. The immunoSEQ output contained only junctional sequences without quality scores, so filtering could not match that applied to full-length reads. Sequences were annotated with PyIR, a Python wrapper for IgBLAST v1.9, using IMGT germline references to assign V/J genes and CDR3. Reads with weak V/J assignments (E-value above 1e-6), missing CDR3, stop codons, out-of-frame junctions, or ambiguous translated residues were removed. A V3J clonotype was defined by an identical inferred V gene, J gene, and CDR3 amino acid sequence. The percentage overlap between two repertoires was calculated by dividing the number of shared unique clonotypes by the size of the smaller repertoire. Repertoire richness was assessed with RTK rarefaction, the Chao1 estimator, and Recon v2.1 estimates of unobserved clonotypes. Generation probabilities for all TCRbeta clonotypes obtained by the gDNA method from a handful of donors were computed using OLGA. The clones in this table, taken by TCRdb from immuneACCESS, are in-frame only. Not every clone is retained; where verified, under half of the shortfall comes from an unresolved V gene, and the cause of the rest is unknown. The V and J calls and clone size come from that table; D and trimming were worked out from the DNA. The sample table holds fewer than 850,000 clones, of which less than 80% were seen once. The top ten hold around 2% of the sample.

Healthy HIV-negative adults with no recently reported acute infections or vaccinations were included as donors. All donors were Caucasian adults living in Nashville, Tennessee, USA. CD4+ T cells were enriched by magnetic negative selection; naive cells were then positively selected on CD45RA, and the negative fraction formed the memory subset. Blood was collected by leukapheresis, and PBMCs were isolated by Ficoll-Histopaque density gradient centrifugation and then cryopreserved in liquid nitrogen vapor phase. Analytical flow cytometry was used to check the purity and quantity of every magnetically sorted T cell population. Genomic DNA was isolated from every sorted fraction and measured by UV absorbance on a Nanodrop 2000c.

The V and J genes are TRBV18 and TRBJ2-7; TRBD1 agrees with 10 junctional bases. This TCR came from a woman aged 25 to 39 in good health. The sequenced material came from memory CD4+ T cells sorted from blood. This specimen's cell subset or site label, interpreted: CD45RA-negative fraction. The CDR3 region has the sequence CASAGTGAYEQYF. The DNA sequence follows: TGTGCCAGCGCCGGGACAGGGGCTTACGAGCAGTACTTC.